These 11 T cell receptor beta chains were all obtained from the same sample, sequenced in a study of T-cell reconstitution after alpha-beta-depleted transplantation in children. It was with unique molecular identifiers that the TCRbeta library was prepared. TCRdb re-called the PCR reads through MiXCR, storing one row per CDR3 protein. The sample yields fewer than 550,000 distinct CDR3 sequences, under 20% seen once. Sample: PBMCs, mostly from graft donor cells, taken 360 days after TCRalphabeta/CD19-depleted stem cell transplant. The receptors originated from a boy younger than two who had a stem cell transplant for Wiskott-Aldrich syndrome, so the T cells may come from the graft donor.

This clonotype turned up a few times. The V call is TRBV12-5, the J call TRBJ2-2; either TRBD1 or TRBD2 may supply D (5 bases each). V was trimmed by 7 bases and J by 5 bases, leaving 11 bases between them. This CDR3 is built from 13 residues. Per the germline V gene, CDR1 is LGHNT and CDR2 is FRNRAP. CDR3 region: CASAWDLTGELFF. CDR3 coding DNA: TGTGCTAGTGCCTGGGACCTTACCGGGGAGCTGTTTTTT.

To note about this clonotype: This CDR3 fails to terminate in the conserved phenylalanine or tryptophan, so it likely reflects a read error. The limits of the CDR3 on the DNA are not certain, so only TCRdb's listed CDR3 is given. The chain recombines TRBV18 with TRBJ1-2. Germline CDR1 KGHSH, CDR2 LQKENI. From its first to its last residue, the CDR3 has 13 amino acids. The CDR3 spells CASSADLRTARLS.

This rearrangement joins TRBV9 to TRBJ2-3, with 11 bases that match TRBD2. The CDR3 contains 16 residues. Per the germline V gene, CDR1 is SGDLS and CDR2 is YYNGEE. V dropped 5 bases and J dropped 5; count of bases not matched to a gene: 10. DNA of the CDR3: TGTGCCAGCAGTAAATTTAGCGGGGGGGCCGAAGATACGCAGTATTTT. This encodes CASSKFSGGAEDTQYF.

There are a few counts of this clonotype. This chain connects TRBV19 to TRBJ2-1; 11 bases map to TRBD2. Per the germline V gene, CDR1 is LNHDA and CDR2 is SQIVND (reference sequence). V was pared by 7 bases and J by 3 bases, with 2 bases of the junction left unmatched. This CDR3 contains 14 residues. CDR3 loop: CASKLAGGYNEQFF. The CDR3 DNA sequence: TGTGCCAGTAAGCTAGCGGGAGGCTACAATGAGCAGTTCTTC.

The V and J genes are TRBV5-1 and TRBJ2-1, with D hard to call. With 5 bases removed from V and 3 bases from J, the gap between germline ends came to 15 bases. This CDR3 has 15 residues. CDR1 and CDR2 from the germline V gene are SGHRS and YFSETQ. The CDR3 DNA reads TGCGCCAGCAGGGACCCCGGGCCTATCTACAATGAGCAGTTCTTC. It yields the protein CASRDPGPIYNEQFF.

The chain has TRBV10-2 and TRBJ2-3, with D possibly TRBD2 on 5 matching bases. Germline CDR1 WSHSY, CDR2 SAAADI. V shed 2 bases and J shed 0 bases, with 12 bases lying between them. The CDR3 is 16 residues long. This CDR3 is CASSEPGIESTDTQYF. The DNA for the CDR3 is TGCGCCAGCAGTGAGCCGGGGATCGAGAGCACAGATACGCAGTATTTT.

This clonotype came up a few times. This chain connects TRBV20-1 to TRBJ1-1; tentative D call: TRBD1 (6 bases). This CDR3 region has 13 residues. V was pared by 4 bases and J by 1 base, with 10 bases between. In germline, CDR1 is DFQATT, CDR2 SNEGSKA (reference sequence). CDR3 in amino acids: CSAIRGSNTEAFF. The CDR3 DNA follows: TGCAGTGCTATTAGGGGGTCGAACACTGAAGCTTTCTTT.

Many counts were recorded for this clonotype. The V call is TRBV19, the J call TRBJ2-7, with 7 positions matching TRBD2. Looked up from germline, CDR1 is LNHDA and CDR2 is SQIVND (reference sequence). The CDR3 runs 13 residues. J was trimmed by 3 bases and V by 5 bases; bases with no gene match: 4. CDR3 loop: CASSLWGGYEQYF. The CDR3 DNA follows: TGTGCCAGTAGTCTCTGGGGGGGCTACGAGCAGTACTTC.

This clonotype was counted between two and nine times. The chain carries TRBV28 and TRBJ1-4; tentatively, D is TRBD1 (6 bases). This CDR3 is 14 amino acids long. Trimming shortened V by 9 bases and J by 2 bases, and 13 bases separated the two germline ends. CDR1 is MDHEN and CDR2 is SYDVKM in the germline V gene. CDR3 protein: CASHTGSTNEKLFF. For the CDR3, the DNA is TGTGCCAGTCACACAGGGTCTACTAATGAAAAACTGTTTTTT.

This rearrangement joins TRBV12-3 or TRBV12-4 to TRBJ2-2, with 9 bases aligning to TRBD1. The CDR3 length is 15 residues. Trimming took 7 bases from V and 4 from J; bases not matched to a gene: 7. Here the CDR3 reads CASILGTGRTGELFF. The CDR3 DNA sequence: TGTGCCAGCATCTTGGGGACAGGGCGCACCGGGGAGCTGTTTTTT.

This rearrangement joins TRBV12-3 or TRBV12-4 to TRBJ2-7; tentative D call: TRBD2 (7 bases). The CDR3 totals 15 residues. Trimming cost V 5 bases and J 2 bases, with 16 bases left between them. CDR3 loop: CASSRASGGAYEQYF. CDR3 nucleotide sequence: TGTGCCAGCAGTCGTGCCTCGGGGGGCGCCTACGAGCAGTACTTC.